The 27 T cell receptor beta chains given below trace back to one sample, sequenced in a study of control samples from healthy donors and cancer patients. The method was immunoSEQ multiplex PCR; TCRdb's version includes in-frame clones alone and lacks a portion of them. The sample holds around 110,000 clones; 88% are singletons and the top ten take 2% to 2.5%. Material: blood. Receptors originate from a woman aged 70 to 79 in good health.

Here the CDR3 DNA reads TGCGCCAGCGGGGGACAGGACAATCAGCCCCAGCATTTT. This gives the protein CASGGQDNQPQHF. The chain uses TRBV4-1 and TRBJ1-5; 8 bases map to TRBD1. Germline V gene sequence: CDR1 MGHRA, CDR2 YSYEKL. Germline trimming cut 8 bases from V and 3 bases from J; bases unmatched to any gene: 3. The CDR3 is 13 amino acids.

The chain links TRBV6-5 to TRBJ1-4; 9 bases agree with TRBD1. The CDR3 runs 16 residues. J gave up 7 bases and V 2 bases, and 8 bases lay outside the gene matches. Per germline, CDR1 MNHEY and CDR2 SVGAGI. The CDR3 spells CASSYQTGTGLEKLFF. In DNA, the CDR3 is TGTGCCAGCAGTTACCAAACCGGGACAGGGCTTGAAAAACTGTTTTTT.

The V call is TRBV27, the J call TRBJ1-2; 8 nucleotides align to TRBD1. The CDR3 is 15 amino acids. In germline, CDR1 is MNHEY, CDR2 SMNVEV (reference sequence). The V segment lost 5 bases and the J segment 6 bases; nucleotides outside the gene matches: 11. Here the CDR3 DNA reads TGTGCCAGCAGTCCACCCTCCGGGACAGGCCATGGCTACACCTTC. It specifies CASSPPSGTGHGYTF.

The genes are TRBV11-3 and TRBJ2-2; tentatively, D is TRBD1 (5 bases). In germline, CDR1 is SGHNT, CDR2 YENEEA. V lost 4 bases to trimming and J lost 9 bases, with 15 bases between them. The CDR3 is 14 amino acids. The CDR3 is CASSSSGFPRELFF. In nucleotides, the CDR3 is TGTGCCAGCAGCTCCTCAGGGTTTCCCAGGGAGCTGTTTTTT.

The chain uses TRBV27 and TRBJ1-1; TRBD1 matches 7 bases. Germline trimming cut 2 bases from V and 3 bases from J; bases unmatched to any gene: 6. Germline lookup yields CDR1 MNHEY and CDR2 SMNVEV (reference sequence). The CDR3 is 15 residues long. For the CDR3, the DNA is TGTGCCAGCAGTTTAAACGACAGGGCGGACACTGAAGCTTTCTTT. Protein: CASSLNDRADTEAFF.

The chain uses TRBV5-4 and TRBJ1-6; D remains ambiguous. CDR3 length: 15 amino acids. Germline lookup yields CDR1 SGHNT and CDR2 YYREEE (reference sequence). Trimming took off 1 base at V and 5 bases at J, with 10 bases between the two ends. CDR3 loop: CASSLKGFDNSPLHF. DNA for the CDR3: TGTGCCAGCAGCTTGAAGGGATTTGATAATTCACCCCTCCACTTT.

This clone came up once. The V and J genes are TRBV7-9 and TRBJ2-2; D is perhaps TRBD1 (5 bases). The CDR3 runs to 12 residues. Germline V CDR1 and CDR2: SEHNR, FQNEAQ (reference sequence). Trimming cost V 8 bases and J 3 bases, with 7 bases left between them. The CDR3 bases are TGTGCCAGCTTAGGGGACACCGGGGAGCTGTTTTTT. It translates to CASLGDTGELFF.

V usage is TRBV6-5 and J usage is TRBJ1-1; D gene uncertain. The CDR3 contains 13 residues. V was pared by 6 bases and J by 1 base, with 9 bases between. Germline CDR1 MNHEY, CDR2 SVGAGI. The CDR3 sequence is CASSIGRNTEAFF. The CDR3 nucleotides are TGTGCCAGCAGCATCGGGAGGAACACTGAAGCTTTCTTT.

This chain links TRBV12-3 or TRBV12-4 with TRBJ2-2; D gene unclear. The CDR3 loop spans 12 amino acids. V lost 3 bases and J 5 bases, leaving 4 bases between the germline ends. The CDR3 region is CASSLGTGELFF. The CDR3, as DNA: TGTGCCAGCAGTTTGGGGACCGGGGAGCTGTTTTTT.

This clone occurred once. The J gene is TRBJ1-3, the V gene TRBV7-8; D ambiguous. The CDR3 has 15 residues. Trimming took off 2 bases at V and 0 bases at J, with 8 bases between the two ends. Germline V gene lookup returns CDR1 SGHVS and CDR2 FQNEAQ. In nucleotides, the CDR3 is TGTGCCAGCAGCTTACAAGGAGCCTCTGGAAACACCATATATTTT. Translated, it gives CASSLQGASGNTIYF.

The CDR3 DNA sequence: TGTGCCAGCAGCCGCCGGGACAGGGGGAACATTCAGTACTTC. As protein: CASSRRDRGNIQYF. The chain joins TRBV6-2 or TRBV6-3 to TRBJ2-4; 11 positions match TRBD1. CDR3 length: 14 residues. The V gene's germline CDR1 is MNHEY and CDR2 SVGEGT. The ends lost 6 bases at V and 7 bases at J; junction bases unmatched: 5.

V gene TRBV18 combines with J gene TRBJ1-4; tentatively, D is TRBD1 (5 bases). Germline V gives CDR1 KGHSH, CDR2 LQKENI. V dropped 4 bases and J dropped 6 bases, with 12 bases sitting between them. The CDR3 totals 14 residues. The DNA of the CDR3 is TGTGCCAGCTCACTCGGGACGTTAGATGAAAAACTGTTTTTT. Translating it yields CASSLGTLDEKLFF.

The chain uses TRBV27 and TRBJ2-2, with 8 bases identical to TRBD2. CDR1 and CDR2 from the germline V gene are MNHEY and SMNVEV (reference sequence). V shed 6 bases and J 2 bases; nucleotides not matched to a gene: 11. The CDR3 runs 17 residues. As DNA, the CDR3 is TGTGCCAGCAGGAGGGTCGCGGGGGGCACTAACACCGGGGAGCTGTTTTTT. This codes for CASRRVAGGTNTGELFF.

V and J are TRBV13 and TRBJ2-1; 9 bases align to TRBD2. CDR3 length: 15 residues. J lost 7 bases, V lost 2 bases, and 6 bases had no gene match. Germline CDR1 is PRHDT and CDR2 is FYEKMQ (reference sequence). CDR3 coding DNA: TGTGCCAGCAGCTTATCTGGCGGGGGGGATAATGAGCAGTTCTTC. This sequence encodes CASSLSGGGDNEQFF.

This clone was seen a handful of times. The V call is TRBV7-9, the J call TRBJ2-1; the match to TRBD2 covers 7 bases. The length of the CDR3 is 14 residues. The germline gives CDR1 SEHNR, CDR2 FQNEAQ (reference sequence). The trim removed 0 bases at V and 9 bases at J, leaving 5 bases unmatched. The DNA for the CDR3 is TGTGCCAGCAGCTTAGCACAATCGGGAGGTGAGCAGTTCTTC. This sequence encodes CASSLAQSGGEQFF.

This clone was seen only once. The chain couples TRBV20-1 to TRBJ1-1; D gene ambiguous. Germline values: CDR1 DFQATT, CDR2 SNEGSKA (reference sequence). CDR3 length: 13 residues. The ends were cut back, 3 bases at V and 0 bases at J, with 8 bases in the middle. CDR3 nucleotides: TGCAGTGCTAGTCGGGGAATGAACACTGAAGCTTTCTTT. The encoded protein is CSASRGMNTEAFF.

The rearrangement links TRBV19 to TRBJ2-5; D perhaps matches TRBD2 (6 bases). The CDR3 loop spans 15 amino acids. With 5 bases removed from V and 5 bases from J, the gap between germline ends came to 18 bases. Germline V gives CDR1 LNHDA, CDR2 SQIVND (reference sequence). The CDR3 spells CASSGTFHGEETQYF. DNA of the CDR3: TGTGCCAGTAGTGGGACTTTTCACGGGGAGGAGACCCAGTACTTC.

The chain links TRBV5-1 to TRBJ2-1; 8 nucleotides line up with TRBD1. From germline, CDR1 is SGHRS and CDR2 YFSETQ. Trimming at V came to 4 bases and at J to 5 bases, leaving 14 bases not matched to a gene. The CDR3 loop spans 17 amino acids. The CDR3 is CASSGGTGGITDNEQFF. CDR3 DNA sequence: TGCGCCAGCAGCGGCGGGACAGGCGGTATTACTGACAATGAGCAGTTCTTC.

The chain recombines TRBV7-3 with TRBJ2-3, with 8 positions matching TRBD2. CDR1 and CDR2 (germline): SGHTA, FQGTGA. The J segment lost 1 base and the V segment lost 5 bases, leaving 8 bases of the junction unmatched. The CDR3 covers 16 residues. The CDR3 region is CASSPGGRVGTDTQYF. DNA of the CDR3: TGTGCCAGCAGCCCGGGGGGGAGGGTTGGCACAGATACGCAGTATTTT.

This clone was seen once. This sequence joins TRBV25-1 and TRBJ2-5; D not certain. Germline V lookup: CDR1 MGHDK, CDR2 SYGVNS. This CDR3 is built from 13 residues. Trimming took off 3 bases at V and 5 bases at J, with 10 bases between the two ends. The CDR3 region is CASSEAGLETQYF. CDR3 nucleotides: TGTGCCAGCAGTGAGGCTGGGCTGGAGACCCAGTACTTC.

This chain links TRBV4-2 with TRBJ2-5; TRBD2 matches 10 bases. The CDR3 is 17 residues long. The ends lost 1 base at V and 4 bases at J; junction bases unmatched: 9. In germline, CDR1 is LGHNA, CDR2 YNFKEQ. CDR3 bases: TGTGCCAGCAGCCAAGCCTCCAGCGGGGGGGCGGGAGAGACCCAGTACTTC. Residues: CASSQASSGGAGETQYF.

The chain links TRBV5-6 to TRBJ2-7; D possibly corresponds to TRBD2 (6 bases). Germline loops: CDR1 SGHDT, CDR2 YYEEEE. The CDR3 covers 12 residues. V gave up 5 bases and J gave up 6 bases, with 12 bases separating them. CDR3 nucleotide sequence: TGTGCCAGCAGAACAGGCGGGATCGAGCAGTACTTC. This sequence encodes CASRTGGIEQYF.

The V gene is TRBV5-6, the J gene TRBJ1-3; D possibly corresponds to TRBD1 (6 bases). CDR1 and CDR2 (germline): SGHDT, YYEEEE. This CDR3 spans 15 amino acids. V was clipped by 1 base and J by 0 bases, with 8 bases between them. CDR3 region: CASSLTGLSGNTIYF. DNA of the CDR3: TGTGCCAGCAGCTTGACAGGGCTCTCTGGAAACACCATATATTTT.

The genes are TRBV5-1 and TRBJ1-1, with 8 bases that match TRBD1. After removal of 4 bases from V and 1 base from J, the junction contained 6 bases not matched to a gene. This CDR3 is built from 15 residues. Germline CDR1 and CDR2: SGHRS and YFSETQ. CDR3 nucleotide sequence: TGCGCCAGCAGCGGATCCGGGACAGGGAACACTGAAGCTTTCTTT. Amino acids: CASSGSGTGNTEAFF.

The CDR3 DNA follows: TGTGCCAGCAGCTTTTCTGGGGCCAACGTCCTGACTTTC. As protein: CASSFSGANVLTF. The J gene is TRBJ2-6, the V gene TRBV11-1, with D uncertain. Trimming took off 3 bases at V and 1 base at J, with 1 base between the two ends. Germline V gene lookup returns CDR1 SGHAT and CDR2 FQDESV (reference sequence). The CDR3 covers 13 residues.

This rearrangement joins TRBV6-2 or TRBV6-3 to TRBJ1-2, with TRBD1 as a possible D gene (5 bases). Germline V gene data show CDR1 as MNHEY and CDR2 as SVGEGT. The CDR3 contains 14 residues. The V and J ends lost 4 bases and 4 bases respectively, with 13 bases between them. In nucleotides, the CDR3 is TGTGCCAGCAGTTTCCGGGACGTAGCCTATGGCTACACCTTC. It specifies CASSFRDVAYGYTF.

The chain carries TRBV4-1 and TRBJ2-7, with D possibly TRBD1 on 6 matching bases. This CDR3 is built from 14 residues. Looked up from germline, CDR1 is MGHRA and CDR2 is YSYEKL. The V end was cut by 4 bases, the J end by 2 bases, with 12 bases between. The DNA for the CDR3 is TGCGCCAGCAGCCCTAGGACAGAGACCTACGAGCAGTACTTC. Translation: CASSPRTETYEQYF.